One sample yielded the 22 T cell receptor beta chains listed below, sequenced in a study of early T cells in non-severe SARS-CoV-2 infection. TCRdb re-analysed the 5' RACE reads in MiXCR, keeping a single row per CDR3 protein. Among 30,000 to 35,000 distinct CDR3 sequences listed, roughly 7.2% were seen once. Sequenced material: whole blood. These receptor sequences come from an adult who was a healthcare worker with PCR-confirmed SARS-CoV-2 infection or an uninfected control (not recorded which).

This clonotype was seen ten or more times. The chain is built from TRBV28 and TRBJ1-1, with D possibly being TRBD1 (5 bases). V was pared by 5 bases and J by 5 bases, with 18 bases between. Looked up from germline, CDR1 is MDHEN and CDR2 is SYDVKM. The CDR3 extends over 15 amino acids. CDR3 sequence: CASSPSWGMGTEAFF. The CDR3 DNA sequence: TGTGCCAGCAGTCCCTCGTGGGGGATGGGGACTGAAGCTTTCTTT.

At least ten counts were recorded for this clonotype. The chain couples TRBV20-1 to TRBJ1-3; D gene ambiguous. The CDR3 has 13 residues. V shed 3 bases and J shed 0 bases, with 6 bases lying between them. Germline loops: CDR1 DFQATT, CDR2 SNEGSKA (reference sequence). For the CDR3, the DNA is TGCAGTGCTAGGGAAGGCTCTGGAAACACCATATATTTT. Protein: CSAREGSGNTIYF.

Only a few counts were recorded for this clonotype. In nucleotides, the CDR3 is TGTGCCAGCAGTCCTCCTCGATTCGGGAGCATTCTTTACAATGAGCAGTTCTTC. The encoded protein is CASSPPRFGSILYNEQFF. This rearrangement joins TRBV12-3 or TRBV12-4 to TRBJ2-1; the D gene is possibly TRBD2 (6 bases). This CDR3 has 18 amino acids. The germline V and J ends were trimmed by 5 bases and 4 bases, with 24 bases remaining between them.

This clonotype has ten or more counts. This sequence joins TRBV7-9 and TRBJ2-6; unclear D gene. Germline assignment: CDR1 SEHNR and CDR2 FQNEAQ (reference sequence). The CDR3 sequence is 12 residues long. V was clipped by 1 base and J by 7 bases, with 2 bases between them. As DNA, the CDR3 is TGTGCCAGCAGCTTAGGCGCCAACGTCCTGACTTTC. Protein product: CASSLGANVLTF.

The table lists this clonotype with many counts. This sequence joins TRBV24-1 and TRBJ2-4; D not certain. The CDR3 spans 16 residues. V lost 2 bases and J lost 0, with 10 bases in between. Germline CDR1 reads KGHDR; CDR2 reads SFDVKD. The CDR3 spells CATSDSSGLAKNIQYF. Here the CDR3 DNA reads TGTGCCACCAGTGATTCCTCTGGTCTAGCCAAAAACATTCAGTACTTC.

This clonotype has a count of ten or more. The rearrangement links TRBV4-2 to TRBJ1-2; D not resolved. The V gene lost 0 bases and the J gene lost 4 bases, with 3 bases spanning the gap. The CDR3 consists of 12 residues. Germline V CDR1 and CDR2: LGHNA, YNFKEQ. This chain's CDR3 is CASSQDSYGYTF. In nucleotides, the CDR3 is TGTGCCAGCAGCCAAGATTCCTATGGCTACACCTTC.

This clonotype was recorded many times. The genes are TRBV12-5 and TRBJ2-7; D gene ambiguous. Germline V gene sequence: CDR1 LGHNT, CDR2 FRNRAP. The V gene lost 4 bases and the J gene lost 1 base, with 8 bases spanning the gap. This CDR3 contains 13 residues. The CDR3 coding sequence is TGTGCTAGTGGTTCGGGTTCTTCCTACGAGCAGTACTTC. Protein product: CASGSGSSYEQYF.

This clonotype was seen many times. The chain is built from TRBV10-3 and TRBJ2-6, with 7 nucleotides matching TRBD1. The V segment lost 10 bases and the J segment 2 bases; nucleotides outside the gene matches: 23. CDR3 size: 20 residues. Germline V CDR1 and CDR2: ENHRY, SYGVKD. The CDR3 coding sequence is TGTGCCACATGGACTGGGATCCGGAGGACAGGAAAGGCTGGGGCCAACGTCCTGACTTTC. It translates to CATWTGIRRTGKAGANVLTF.

This clonotype occurred many times. This rearrangement joins TRBV28 to TRBJ1-4, with 8 bases aligning to TRBD1. V trimming: 2 bases; J trimming: 8 bases; junction bases outside the gene matches: 7. Germline CDR1 is MDHEN and CDR2 is SYDVKM. The CDR3 runs 15 residues. The CDR3 sequence: CASSLPTGEGEKLFF. The CDR3 DNA is TGTGCCAGCAGTTTACCGACAGGGGAGGGCGAAAAACTGTTTTTT.

J is TRBJ2-7 and V is TRBV7-6; maybe TRBD1 (5 bases). Trimming stripped 1 base from V and 5 bases from J, with 15 bases between. The CDR3 extends over 15 amino acids. From germline, CDR1 is SGHVS and CDR2 FNYEAQ. The DNA of the CDR3 is TGTGCCAGCAGCTTAGATGCAGGGAACACTAACGAGCAGTACTTC. Residues: CASSLDAGNTNEQYF.

The sample holds many counts of this clonotype. The rearrangement joins TRBV20-1 to TRBJ2-3, with a possible D match to TRBD2 (6 bases). V was shortened by 5 bases and J by 2 bases, with 14 bases between the two germline ends. Per the germline V gene, CDR1 is DFQATT and CDR2 is SNEGSKA (reference sequence). This CDR3 comprises 14 residues. The CDR3 loop reads CSAGRRAPTDTQYF. The CDR3 coding sequence is TGCAGTGCTGGAAGGAGGGCCCCCACAGATACGCAGTATTTT.

This clonotype qualifies as medium-sized (0.01 to 0.1%). The rearrangement joins TRBV19 to TRBJ2-1; no clear D gene. The CDR3 runs 11 residues. Looked up from germline, CDR1 is LNHDA and CDR2 is SQIVND (reference sequence). The V end was cut by 4 bases, the J end by 3 bases, with 1 base between. The CDR3: CASSSYNEQFF. CDR3 nucleotides: TGTGCCAGTAGTAGCTACAATGAGCAGTTCTTC.

This clonotype was counted ten times or more. The chain is built from TRBV27 and TRBJ2-1; a possible D gene is TRBD2 (5 bases). The CDR3 length is 12 residues. V was cut by 8 bases and J by 10 bases, with 15 bases left in between. Looked up from germline, CDR1 is MNHEY and CDR2 is SMNVEV (reference sequence). Here the CDR3 reads CASQLPEGEQFF. Here the CDR3 DNA reads TGTGCCAGCCAACTACCAGAGGGAGAGCAGTTCTTC.

The CDR3 DNA reads as TGTGCCATCAGTGGGGGGGACGGACTCACAGATACGCAGTATTTT. It yields the protein CAISGGDGLTDTQYF. J is TRBJ2-3 and V is TRBV10-3; D perhaps matches TRBD2 (6 bases). V dropped 4 bases and J dropped 2 bases, with 13 bases sitting between them. The CDR3 runs 15 residues. CDR1 and CDR2 (germline): ENHRY, SYGVKD.

This clonotype was counted many times. V gene TRBV7-2 combines with J gene TRBJ2-1; D tentatively fits TRBD1 or TRBD2 (6 bases each). Germline V lookup: CDR1 SGHTA, CDR2 FQGNSA. Trimming removed 4 bases at V and 0 bases at J, with 13 bases between. This CDR3 spans 16 amino acids. CDR3 DNA: TGTGCCAGCAGCTCAGATGGGGGGCTCTCCTACAATGAGCAGTTCTTC. This codes for CASSSDGGLSYNEQFF.

This clonotype was seen at least ten times. This chain connects TRBV28 to TRBJ2-7; the D is unclear. This CDR3 contains 13 residues. Germline loops: CDR1 MDHEN, CDR2 SYDVKM. Trimming took off 2 bases at V and 3 bases at J, with 8 bases between the two ends. The CDR3 sequence is CASSLQINYEQYF. The CDR3 DNA reads TGTGCCAGCAGTTTACAGATTAACTACGAGCAGTACTTC.

This clonotype was found many times. The V call is TRBV29-1, the J call TRBJ1-1; the D gene is possibly TRBD1 (5 bases). Trimming shortened V by 4 bases and J by 0 bases, and 15 bases separated the two germline ends. Germline values: CDR1 SQVTM, CDR2 ANQGSEA. The CDR3 has 15 residues. The CDR3 protein is CSVVGVRAVNTEAFF. CDR3 in DNA: TGCAGCGTTGTAGGGGTCCGGGCAGTGAACACTGAAGCTTTCTTT.

Ten or more counts support this clonotype. The V gene is TRBV27, the J gene TRBJ2-3; D remains ambiguous. The length of the CDR3 is 16 residues. With 7 bases removed from V and 2 bases from J, the gap between germline ends came to 19 bases. Germline V gene data show CDR1 as MNHEY and CDR2 as SMNVEV (reference sequence). CDR3 region: CASTTTLALHTDTQYF. DNA of the CDR3: TGTGCCAGCACTACTACCCTCGCGTTACACACAGATACGCAGTATTTT.

In this sample, this clonotype turned up a few times. The CDR3 region has the DNA TGTGCCAGCAGCTTAGAGGCGGGGATTGATTCACCCCTCCACTTT. Its protein is CASSLEAGIDSPLHF. The V call is TRBV11-2, the J call TRBJ1-6; no clear D gene. V dropped 0 bases and J dropped 8 bases, with 11 bases sitting between them. Germline-derived CDR1 and CDR2 are SGHAT and FQNNGV. CDR3 size: 15 residues.

This clonotype has at least ten counts. This chain links TRBV5-6 with TRBJ2-1, with no clear D. The germline V gene encodes CDR1 SGHDT and CDR2 YYEEEE. The CDR3 covers 13 residues. The germline V and J ends were trimmed by 4 bases and 5 bases, with 10 bases remaining between them. The CDR3 reads CASSLAEDNEQFF. The DNA for the CDR3 is TGTGCCAGCAGCCTTGCTGAGGACAATGAGCAGTTCTTC.

This clonotype was detected many times. V gene TRBV20-1 combines with J gene TRBJ2-1, with D perhaps TRBD2 (5 bases). The CDR3 length is 13 residues. V was pared by 3 bases and J by 5 bases, with 11 bases between. Germline V gives CDR1 DFQATT, CDR2 SNEGSKA (reference sequence). CDR3 sequence: CSASRGQDNEQFF. The CDR3 DNA reads TGCAGTGCTAGTCGGGGTCAGGACAATGAGCAGTTCTTC.

This clonotype was picked up many times. CDR3 bases: TGTGCCAGCAGTTTTCTACGTAAGACCCAGTACTTC. Residues: CASSFLRKTQYF. The chain employs TRBV12-3 or TRBV12-4 and TRBJ2-5, with unresolved D. The V gene lost 3 bases and the J gene lost 6 bases, with 8 bases spanning the gap. The CDR3 totals 12 residues.